This T cell receptor (beta chain) was sequenced in a study of a mutant IDH1 vaccine in newly diagnosed glioma. Looking at the study overall: An approximately 60% male, roughly 40% female split and a mean age of roughly 44 years characterized treated patients. Weeks 35 and 47 hosted visits V12 and V13, respectively.

The assay was immunoSEQ multiplex PCR, and TCRdb's table has in-frame clones only and misses some. Here the sample spans more than 45,000 clones, 85% to 90% being singletons. Germline V gene data show CDR1 as GTSNPN and CDR2 as SVGIG (reference sequence). This CDR3 region has 14 residues. Trimming took 2 bases from V and 1 from J; bases not matched to a gene: 2. This clone was seen only a few times. Its antigen remains unknown. Time point meaning: week 35, safety follow-up. The content of each vaccine dose was 300 ug of mutant IDH1 20-mer peptide, and topical imiquimod accompanied it. Tumors from donors were new WHO grade 3 or 4 IDH1-mutant astrocytomas with ATRX loss.

The chain links TRBV30 to TRBJ1-1; TRBD1 aligns across 9 bases. The receptor was derived from a woman aged 40 to 49 with glioma. The material was PBMCs, obtained from a glioma patient whose treatment included an IDH1 peptide vaccine. Here the CDR3 reads CAWSLGQGNTEAFF. In nucleotides, the CDR3 is TGTGCCTGGAGTTTGGGACAGGGGAACACTGAAGCTTTCTTT.